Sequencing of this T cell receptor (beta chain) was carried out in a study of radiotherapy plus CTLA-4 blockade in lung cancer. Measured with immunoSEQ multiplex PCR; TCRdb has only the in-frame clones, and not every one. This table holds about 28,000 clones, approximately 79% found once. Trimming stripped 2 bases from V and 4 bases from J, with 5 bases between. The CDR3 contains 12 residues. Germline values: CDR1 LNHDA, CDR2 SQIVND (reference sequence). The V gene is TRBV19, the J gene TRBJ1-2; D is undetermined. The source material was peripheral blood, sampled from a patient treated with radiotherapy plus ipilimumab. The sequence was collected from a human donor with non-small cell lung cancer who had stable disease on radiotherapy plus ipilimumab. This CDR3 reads CASSISVYGYTF. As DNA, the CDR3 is TGTGCCAGTAGTATATCAGTCTATGGCTACACCTTC.